These T cell receptor beta chains were read from a single sample in a study of T cell responses to AZD1222 COVID-19 vaccine. Profiling relied on immunoSEQ multiplex PCR, and the TCRdb table lists in-frame clones only, not all of them. The table shows 100,000 to 150,000 clones, with roughly 85% occurring only once. The source was peripheral blood, collected 28 days after the second AZD1222 dose. These receptors came from an adult who received the AZD1222 COVID-19 vaccine. The conserved cysteine and the conserved F or W are not part of the CDR3 here. Part of the rows lack a size; the others show once, few, many or a class for expanded clones.

clone size	J gene	V gene	CDR3 protein
.	TRBJ1-2	TRBV28	ASRGIGYGYT
.	TRBJ2-7	TRBV5-6	ASSSGQVYEQY
.	TRBJ2-3	TRBV10-3	AISRTSPPDTQY
.	TRBJ1-3	TRBV4-3	ASSQDRGTGNTIY
.	TRBJ1-3	TRBV5-1	ASSLEGSGNTIY
.	TRBJ1-3	TRBV5-1	ASSQTGPSGNTIY
.	TRBJ2-5	TRBV5-1	ASTYQGAGETQY
.	TRBJ1-6	TRBV6-6	ASGVNSPLH
.	TRBJ2-2	TRBV7-3	ASSYGQITGELF
.	TRBJ2-6	TRBV13	ASSVRGSGANVLT
few	TRBJ1-1	TRBV5-5	ASSLGGLESEAF
.	TRBJ1-6	TRBV7-2	ASSPQTGTGSPLH
.	TRBJ2-7	TRBV10-3	AISISSYEQY
.	TRBJ1-2	TRBV19	ASLSTMYGYT
once	TRBJ1-1	TRBV11-2	ASGKRPGDTEAF
.	TRBJ2-2	TRBV18	ASSPQGPGELF
.	TRBJ1-5	TRBV3-1/TRBV3-2	ASSQGQRRSNQPQH
.	TRBJ1-1	TRBV30	AWSPALDTGAF
.	TRBJ1-3	TRBV5-1	ASSLDDLTSGNTIY
.	TRBJ1-4	TRBV27	ASSLPGQGEKLF
.	TRBJ1-5	TRBV5-1	ASSLGGAGNQPQH
.	TRBJ1-6	TRBV5-1	ASSLGTGHNSPLH
.	TRBJ2-2	TRBV5-6	ASSPAGSGDTGELF
.	TRBJ2-7	TRBV5-6	ASSSPYQRYEQY
.	TRBJ1-2	TRBV19	ASTGFGNIGYT
.	TRBJ2-6	TRBV2	ASTRTGGASGANVLT
.	TRBJ2-2	TRBV7-9	ASSYTSGGYTGELF
.	TRBJ1-3	TRBV19	ASSLRGISGNTIY
.	TRBJ1-4	TRBV7-3	ASSPTGGGWDEKLF
.	TRBJ1-5	TRBV6-1	ASSEYGGYFSNQPQH
once	TRBJ1-5	TRBV10-3	AISDVSAFQPQH
.	TRBJ1-2	TRBV5-4	ASSLESGAGGYT
.	TRBJ2-7	TRBV11-3	ASSLAGALDEQY
.	TRBJ2-5	TRBV29-1	SAAGTTNLGETQY
.	TRBJ1-5	TRBV6-2/TRBV6-3	ASSPRKTGNQPQH
few	TRBJ2-5	TRBV3-1/TRBV3-2	ASSQGPNQETQY
.	TRBJ1-1	TRBV30	AWSVQPTFSVMNTEAF
.	TRBJ2-2	TRBV9	ASSIRQGATPGELF
.	TRBJ2-3	TRBV23-1	ASSLFVVDTQY
.	TRBJ2-3	TRBV7-9	ASSLTSVKDTQY
.	TRBJ1-2	TRBV29-1	SVEDFDSPLMNYGYT
.	TRBJ2-7	TRBV6-5	ASSYVGSSYEQY
.	TRBJ1-2	TRBV19	ASTETGDYGYT
few	TRBJ2-1	TRBV28	ASSDFTVFKNEQF
.	TRBJ1-1	TRBV12-3/TRBV12-4	ASSLSAEAF
.	TRBJ1-5	TRBV5-4	ASSLGPTLSHSNQPQH
.	TRBJ1-1	TRBV5-1	ASSSKSGTLNTEAF